A single sample is the source of the 3 T cell receptor beta chains below, sequenced in a study of radiation and T cells in renal cell carcinoma. Stated treatment: treatment-naive control, cytoreductive nephrectomy. Assay: immunoSEQ multiplex PCR; the TCRdb copy retains only in-frame clones and omits some. The sample includes around 15,000 clones, about 56% seen only once; the top ten take 13%. The specimen was tumor tissue, collected from a patient whose treatment was nephrectomy without radiotherapy. The origin of the receptors is a man aged 45-65 years with renal cell carcinoma.

The chain links TRBV2 to TRBJ1-5, with 10 bases matching TRBD1. CDR3 length: 14 residues. Looked up from germline, CDR1 is SNHLY and CDR2 is FYNNEI. V gave up 4 bases and J gave up 5 bases; unmatched junction bases: 2. The CDR3 region has the DNA TGTGCCAGCAGTGGACAGGGGGCGCATCAGCCCCAGCATTTT. It encodes CASSGQGAHQPQHF. The entire variable domain, with the rest obtained from reference TRBV2 and TRBJ1-5, is as follows: EPEVTQTPSHQVTQMGQEVILRCVPISNHLYFYWYRQILGQKVEFLVSFYNNEISEKSEIFDDQFSVERPDGSNFTLKIRSTKLEDSAMYFCASSGQGAHQPQHFGDGTRLSIL.

V and J are TRBV5-1 and TRBJ1-4, with 8 bases lining up with TRBD1. V lost 3 bases to trimming and J lost 12 bases; unmatched junction nucleotides: 22. CDR1 and CDR2 from the germline V gene are SGHRS and YFSETQ. CDR3 length equals 18 residues. The CDR3 here is CASSSMGQAGGMKEELFF. The CDR3 DNA follows: TGCGCCAGCAGCTCAATGGGACAGGCGGGAGGAATGAAGGAGGAACTGTTTTTT.

The V gene is TRBV7-7, the J gene TRBJ1-4, with D perhaps TRBD1 (6 bases). The CDR3 runs to 13 residues. The germline V gene encodes CDR1 SSHAT and CDR2 FNYEAQ (reference sequence). Trimming left V 5 bases short and J 11 bases short, with 15 bases between. CDR3 loop: CASSPSTGYKLFF. The CDR3 DNA sequence: TGTGCCAGCAGCCCATCCACAGGGTACAAACTGTTTTTT.